The source of this T cell receptor beta chain is a study of blood T cell repertoires in COVID-19 (dated by TCRdb to 2018 to 2020). At the level of the whole study: Samples covering the acute and convalescent phases of COVID-19 were provided by collaborators in the United States, Italy and Spain. The material from the prospective study consisted of cDNA or gDNA derived from T cells, B-cell-depleted T cells, or PBMCs. The dataset comprised deeply sampled blood TCRbeta repertoires from subjects exposed to, actively infected with, or recovered from COVID-19. The repertoires were released in a freely available public database intended as a resource for research on the immune response to SARS-CoV-2. Samples came from the ongoing ImmuneRACE study (first 160 participants) plus 1,254 subjects from 6 global collaborators. The sample metadata nearly always contained a de-identified subject ID, COVID-19 status, age in years and sex. HLA class I and class II types, where available, came from metadata supplied by the sample provider rather than from assay-based typing.

TCRbeta CDR3 regions were amplified from genomic DNA using the immunoSEQ Assay, a bias-controlled multiplex PCR. Per the authors' processing: The number of nucleated cells in each sample was estimated from the amplification of reference gene primers within the assay. To quantify the absolute abundance of each unique TCRbeta CDR3 rearrangement, sequence reads were collapsed and filtered. For each sample, productive Simpson clonality was calculated as the square root of Simpson's diversity index across productive rearrangements. In its TCRdb copy, this immuneACCESS table keeps in-frame sequences only and misses some clones. Where compared with another copy, unresolved V genes explain less than half of these, and the others have no known cause. V and J calls and clone size are given by that table; D and trimming were obtained from the DNA. The sample table records roughly 48,000 clones; 93% of these occur just once. The top ten clonotypes cover about 1% of the sample.

One collaborating source in Seattle enrolled patients during active infection and followed them longitudinally through the course of disease. Collaborating institutions collected whole blood in K2EDTA tubes following their own protocols. Collaborator samples were shipped for TCRbeta analysis as frozen whole blood, isolated PBMCs, or DNA extracted from either sample type. The CDR3, from cysteine to phenylalanine, totals 15 residues. Of all the DNA, just the CDR3 is kept, 45 bases in frame from base 1. CDR1 and CDR2 are read off the germline V gene (reference sequence) as DFQATT and SNEGSKA. After removal of 3 bases from V and 3 bases from J, the junction retains 11 bases not matched to a gene. Note on this clone: Its antigen has not been determined. The sample holds no much larger clone one base away, and base qualities are not on file.

Results the study describes overall, beyond this receptor: The quantity of clinical and demographic metadata differed by source and by participant and was supplied without curation.

This TCR was recovered from a man aged 55 to 70 with COVID-19, enrolled during active disease. Sample: peripheral blood. The sequence joins TRBV20-1 to TRBJ2-7; a stretch of 7 junction bases matches TRBD1. The CDR3 in this case is CSASQNRGGIYEQYF. The bases are TGCAGTGCTAGTCAGAACAGGGGCGGAATCTACGAGCAGTACTTC.